This note documents a single TCR beta chain sequence. Antigen specificity is unknown. Preparation of the TCRbeta library was carried out with unique molecular identifiers. TCRdb analysed the PCR reads with MiXCR anew, one entry per CDR3 protein. The sample consists of 200,000 or so distinct CDR3 sequences, around 8.4% of them appearing once. The sample is drawn from a study of T-cell reconstitution after alpha-beta-depleted transplantation in children. General study points: Newly produced T cells mostly provided counts and TCRbeta diversity after one year, as hyperexpanded clones declined. Surviving recipient cells, namely T cells and thymic progenitors, were the source of high day-60 TCRbeta diversity in some patients. Several hundred expanded graft clones reportedly supplied alpha-beta T cells about two months after transplant.

The ends lost 4 bases at V and 0 bases at J; junction bases unmatched: 12. CDR1 is SGHRS and CDR2 is YFSETQ in the germline V gene. The CDR3 has 19 amino acids. J is TRBJ2-2 and V is TRBV5-1, with TRBD2 identical over 10 bases. This TCR was recovered from a male patient aged 2-9 years who had a stem cell transplant for acute myeloid leukemia, so the T cells may come from the graft donor. This specimen consisted of PBMCs, mostly from graft donor cells, obtained 360 days after TCRalphabeta/CD19-depleted stem cell transplant. CDR3 bases: TGCGCCAGCAGCCCCGGGGCTAGCGGGAGACCCACGAACACCGGGGAGCTGTTTTTT. This translates into CASSPGASGRPTNTGELFF. Looking up the rest from reference TRBV5-1 and TRBJ2-2 gives the full variable domain: KAGVTQTPRYLIKTRGQQVTLSCSPISGHRSVSWYQQTPGQGLQFLFEYFSETQRNKGNFPGRFSGRQFSNSRSEMNVSTLELGDSALYLCASSPGASGRPTNTGELFFGEGSRLTVL.